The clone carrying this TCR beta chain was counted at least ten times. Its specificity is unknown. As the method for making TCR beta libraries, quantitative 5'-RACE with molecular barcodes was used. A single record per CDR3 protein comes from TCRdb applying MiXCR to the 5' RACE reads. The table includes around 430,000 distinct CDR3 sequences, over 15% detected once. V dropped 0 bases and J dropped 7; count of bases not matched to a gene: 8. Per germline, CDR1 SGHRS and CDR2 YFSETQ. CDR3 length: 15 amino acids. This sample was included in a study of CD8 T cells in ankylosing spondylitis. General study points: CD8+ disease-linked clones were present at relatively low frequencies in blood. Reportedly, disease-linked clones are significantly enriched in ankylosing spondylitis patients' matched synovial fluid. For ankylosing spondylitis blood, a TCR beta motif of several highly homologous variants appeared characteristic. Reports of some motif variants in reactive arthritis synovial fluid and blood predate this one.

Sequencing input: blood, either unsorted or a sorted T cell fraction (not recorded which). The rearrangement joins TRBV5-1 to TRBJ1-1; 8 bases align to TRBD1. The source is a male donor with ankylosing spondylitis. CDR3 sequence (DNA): TGCGCCAGCAGCTTGGCCGGAGTACAGGGGGTTGAAGCTTTCTTT. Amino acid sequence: CASSLAGVQGVEAFF.